Listed here are 27 T cell receptor beta chains from one sample, sequenced in a study of blood T cell repertoires in COVID-19. Sequenced by immunoSEQ multiplex PCR; TCRdb stores in-frame clones only, minus some. Among hundreds of thousands of clones listed, around 82% were seen once. The specimen sequenced was PBMCs or T cells enriched from blood (not recorded which). The receptors shown here come from a woman aged 40 to 49 who had been exposed to COVID-19.

The chain carries TRBV6-5 and TRBJ1-2, with TRBD1 as a possible D gene (6 bases). Germline-derived CDR1 and CDR2 are MNHEY and SVGAGI. This CDR3 is 12 amino acids long. V lost 5 bases and J lost 8, with 12 bases in between. The chain's CDR3 is CASSTQGYGYTF. The CDR3 nucleotides are TGTGCCAGCAGTACCCAGGGGTACGGCTACACCTTC.

This sequence joins TRBV2 and TRBJ1-5, with 9 bases matching TRBD1. Germline CDR1 SNHLY, CDR2 FYNNEI. The CDR3 contains 14 residues. V lost 4 bases, J lost 4 bases, and 2 bases stayed unmatched. The DNA of the CDR3 is TGTGCCAGCAGTGTGACAGGGGGAAATCAGCCCCAGCATTTT. Residues: CASSVTGGNQPQHF.

The chain couples TRBV4-1 to TRBJ2-1; D is possibly TRBD1 (6 bases). Trimming left V 0 bases short and J 2 bases short, with 14 bases between. Germline CDR1 MGHRA, CDR2 YSYEKL. The CDR3 totals 17 residues. CDR3 in amino acids: CASSQDRAGVTYNEQFF. CDR3 nucleotide sequence: TGCGCCAGCAGCCAAGATAGGGCAGGGGTCACCTACAATGAGCAGTTCTTC.

This clone was recorded a few times. The V gene is TRBV30, the J gene TRBJ2-3, with 7 bases identical to TRBD2. With 0 bases clipped from V and 2 bases from J, the junction kept 8 bases outside the gene matches. Germline lookup yields CDR1 GTSNPN and CDR2 SVGIG (reference sequence). The CDR3 is made up of 16 amino acids. CDR3 region: CAWSVLGGVNTDTQYF. In DNA form, the CDR3 reads TGTGCCTGGAGTGTACTTGGGGGGGTAAACACAGATACGCAGTATTTT. Supplemented by reference TRBV30 and TRBJ2-3, the full variable domain reads SQTIHQWPATLVQPVGSPLSLECTVEGTSNPNLYWYRQAAGRGLQLLFYSVGIGQISSEVPQNLSASRPQDRQFILSSKKLLLSDSGFYLCAWSVLGGVNTDTQYFGPGTRLTVL.

This chain joins TRBV5-1 and TRBJ2-7; TRBD1 matches at 10 bases. This CDR3 has 15 amino acids. Germline V gives CDR1 SGHRS, CDR2 YFSETQ. The ends lost 1 base at V and 4 bases at J; junction bases unmatched: 5. In nucleotides, the CDR3 is TGCGCCAGCAGCTTGTATGGGACAGGGGAATACGAGCAGTACTTC. Its protein product is CASSLYGTGEYEQYF.

V gene TRBV25-1 combines with J gene TRBJ1-1; weak D call: TRBD1 (5 bases). In germline, CDR1 is MGHDK, CDR2 SYGVNS. The CDR3 extends over 15 amino acids. Between the trimmed V and J ends, which lost 3 bases and 2 bases, there was a span of 13 bases. CDR3 protein: CASSDSRQFNTEAFF. The CDR3 nucleotides read TGTGCCAGCAGTGATTCTCGACAGTTTAACACTGAAGCTTTCTTT. Full variable domain (remainder filled in from reference TRBV25-1 and TRBJ1-1): EADIYQTPRYLVIGTGKKITLECSQTMGHDKMYWYQQDPGMELHLIHYSYGVNSTEKGDLSSESTVSRIRTEHFPLTLESARPSHTSQYLCASSDSRQFNTEAFFGQGTRLTVV.

The chain recombines TRBV2 with TRBJ2-1, with D perhaps matching TRBD2 (5 bases). The CDR3 consists of 15 residues. CDR1 and CDR2 (germline): SNHLY, FYNNEI. The V and J ends lost 7 bases and 9 bases respectively, with 22 bases between them. CDR3 in amino acids: CASNPDSPRAGEQFF. CDR3 bases: TGTGCCAGCAACCCGGACTCTCCAAGGGCGGGTGAGCAGTTCTTC.

The chain employs TRBV7-9 and TRBJ2-7; 7 bases line up with TRBD2. The CDR3 totals 15 residues. Trimming removed 4 bases from V and 3 bases from J; junction bases left unmatched: 9. Per germline, CDR1 SEHNR and CDR2 FQNEAQ (reference sequence). The CDR3, as DNA: TGTGCCAGCAGCTCGACGGGGGAGGGGTACTACGAGCAGTACTTC. Translated: CASSSTGEGYYEQYF.

This clone was seen only a few times. J is TRBJ1-2 and V is TRBV5-5; D might be TRBD1 (5 bases). This CDR3 has 13 amino acids. The V end lost 3 bases, the J end lost 5 bases, and 11 bases lay between the germline ends. Germline-derived CDR1 and CDR2 are SGHKS and YYEKEE (reference sequence). The CDR3 here is CASSSAQGYGYTF. CDR3 DNA sequence: TGTGCCAGCAGCTCGGCGCAGGGTTATGGCTACACCTTC.

The chain uses TRBV2 and TRBJ1-1; no clear D. Trimming took off 7 bases at V and 0 bases at J, with 12 bases between the two ends. CDR1 SNHLY and CDR2 FYNNEI come from the germline V gene. The CDR3 consists of 14 residues. CDR3 bases: TGTGCCAGCACGCCAAGAACACTGAACACTGAAGCTTTCTTT. Translated: CASTPRTLNTEAFF.

DNA for the CDR3: TGTGCCAGCAGTTTGTATAGGGGAAGGGAAGCTTTCTTT. The encoded protein is CASSLYRGREAFF. V gene TRBV12-3 or TRBV12-4 combines with J gene TRBJ1-1, with D perhaps TRBD1 (5 bases). This CDR3 has 13 residues. Trimming pared 3 bases from V and 8 bases from J, leaving 13 bases between.

V gene TRBV5-6 combines with J gene TRBJ1-5; 7 bases are a match to TRBD1. This CDR3 comprises 14 residues. Germline CDR1 is SGHDT and CDR2 is YYEEEE. The ends lost 2 bases at V and 6 bases at J; junction bases unmatched: 5. The CDR3 sequence is CASSFQGVGQPQHF. Written as DNA, the CDR3 is TGTGCCAGCAGCTTCCAGGGGGTTGGTCAGCCCCAGCATTTT.

With respect to this clone: This clone may be a read error of a much larger clone one base away. The CDR3 bases are TGTGCCAGCAGTTACCTACAGGAATCACCCCTCCACTTT. Translated, it gives CASSYLQESPLHF. This chain connects TRBV6-5 to TRBJ1-6; D might be TRBD1 (5 bases). Trimming removed 2 bases at V and 10 bases at J, with 9 bases between. This CDR3 contains 13 residues. The germline V gene has CDR1 MNHEY and CDR2 SVGAGI.

CDR3 DNA: TGTGCCAGCAGGCAGGACTCTAATGAAAAACTGTTTTTT. It translates to CASRQDSNEKLFF. The chain carries TRBV6-5 and TRBJ1-4, with D unclear. CDR3 length: 13 residues. V dropped 6 bases and J dropped 3 bases, with 8 bases sitting between them. Per germline, CDR1 MNHEY and CDR2 SVGAGI.

The chain carries TRBV7-9 and TRBJ2-3, with 8 bases that match TRBD2. Germline V gene sequence: CDR1 SEHNR, CDR2 FQNEAQ (reference sequence). V was clipped by 0 bases and J by 3 bases; unmatched bases: 8. CDR3 size: 17 residues. CDR3 region: CASSLAVDSGATDTQYF. DNA of the CDR3: TGTGCCAGCAGCTTAGCGGTGGATAGCGGGGCTACAGATACGCAGTATTTT.

This clone was detected a few times. This chain links TRBV25-1 with TRBJ1-2; no clear D gene. V was trimmed by 2 bases and J by 2 bases, leaving 9 bases between them. This CDR3 spans 14 amino acids. The germline CDR1 and CDR2 sequences are MGHDK and SYGVNS. The CDR3 DNA sequence: TGTGCCAGCAGTGAAGCGGGATCCAACTATGGCTACACCTTC. Protein: CASSEAGSNYGYTF.

V and J are TRBV27 and TRBJ1-2; D may be TRBD1 (6 bases). The germline CDR1 and CDR2 sequences are MNHEY and SMNVEV (reference sequence). The V gene lost 6 bases and the J gene lost 2 bases, with 22 bases spanning the gap. CDR3 size: 17 residues. The CDR3 DNA is TGTGCCAGCAGCGACCTACCCATACAGGGCTGGAACTATGGCTACACCTTC. It specifies CASSDLPIQGWNYGYTF.

V is TRBV7-3 and J is TRBJ2-3; unclear D gene. This CDR3 has 14 residues. Germline loops: CDR1 SGHTA, CDR2 FQGTGA. Trimming removed 5 bases from V and 5 bases from J, with 14 bases in between. The CDR3 loop is CASSPQVFGDTQYF. The CDR3 region has the DNA TGTGCCAGCAGCCCTCAGGTTTTTGGAGATACGCAGTATTTT.

This clone occurred once. J is TRBJ2-7 and V is TRBV4-3; D is undetermined. The CDR3 is 15 residues long. From germline, CDR1 is LGHNA and CDR2 YSLEER. V gave up 0 bases and J gave up 1 base, with 10 bases separating them. CDR3 loop: CASSQDVGGSYEQYF. CDR3 DNA sequence: TGCGCCAGCAGCCAAGATGTTGGCGGTTCCTACGAGCAGTACTTC.

The rearrangement uses TRBV4-2 and TRBJ1-5, with 7 positions matching TRBD1. The CDR3 has 16 amino acids. The V gene's germline CDR1 is LGHNA and CDR2 YNFKEQ. V lost 0 bases, J lost 4 bases, and 6 bases stayed unmatched. The CDR3 region is CASSQEGGRLNQPQHF. CDR3 nucleotides: TGTGCCAGCAGCCAAGAAGGGGGCCGGCTAAATCAGCCCCAGCATTTT.

CDR3 DNA: TGTGCCAGCAGCTTACCCGGACTAGCGGACCCCCCCGGGCCCACAGATACGCAGTATTTT. It is translated as CASSLPGLADPPGPTDTQYF. This chain links TRBV7-3 with TRBJ2-3; the match to TRBD2 covers 10 bases. V was pared by 2 bases and J by 2 bases, with 16 bases of the junction left unmatched. Germline-derived CDR1 and CDR2 are SGHTA and FQGTGA. This CDR3 is built from 20 residues. Combining the CDR3 with reference TRBV7-3 and TRBJ2-3 gives the whole variable domain GAGVSQTPSNKVTEKGKYVELRCDPISGHTALYWYRQSLGQGPEFLIYFQGTGAADDSGLPNDRFFAVRPEGSVSTLKIQRTERGDSAVYLCASSLPGLADPPGPTDTQYFGPGTRLTVL.

The chain recombines TRBV6-2 or TRBV6-3 with TRBJ1-1, with TRBD1 matching 8 bases. The CDR3 sequence is 16 residues long. Germline values: CDR1 MNHEY, CDR2 SVGEGT. V lost 4 bases to trimming and J lost 8 bases; unmatched junction nucleotides: 15. Here the CDR3 DNA reads TGTGCCAGCAGTTCGACTGAAGGACAGGGTTGGAACGAAGCTTTCTTT. Amino acids: CASSSTEGQGWNEAFF.

The chain uses TRBV4-1 and TRBJ1-4, with no clear D. Germline V gives CDR1 MGHRA, CDR2 YSYEKL. The V end lost 0 bases, the J end lost 8 bases, and 16 bases lay between the germline ends. CDR3 length: 16 residues. The CDR3 loop is CASSQDVGALGEKLFF. DNA for the CDR3: TGCGCCAGCAGCCAAGATGTGGGAGCTTTAGGGGAAAAACTGTTTTTT.

The rearrangement joins TRBV5-1 to TRBJ1-5, with D hard to call. Germline CDR1 SGHRS, CDR2 YFSETQ. With 0 bases removed from V and 7 bases from J, the gap between germline ends came to 8 bases. The CDR3 covers 13 residues. CDR3 bases: TGCGCCAGCAGCTTGGCCCCCGGGCAGCCCCAGCATTTT. Amino acids: CASSLAPGQPQHF. Full variable domain (outside the CDR3, taken from reference TRBV5-1 and TRBJ1-5): KAGVTQTPRYLIKTRGQQVTLSCSPISGHRSVSWYQQTPGQGLQFLFEYFSETQRNKGNFPGRFSGRQFSNSRSEMNVSTLELGDSALYLCASSLAPGQPQHFGDGTRLSIL.

This chain joins TRBV7-3 and TRBJ2-5, with D possibly TRBD2 on 7 matching bases. V was shortened by 0 bases and J by 8 bases, with 10 bases between the two germline ends. Germline V CDR1 and CDR2: SGHTA, FQGTGA. The CDR3 covers 13 residues. CDR3 coding DNA: TGTGCCAGCAGCTTAACAGGGGGGGAAACCCAGTACTTC. It is translated as CASSLTGGETQYF.

The chain uses TRBV18 and TRBJ2-7; D is possibly TRBD2 (5 bases). This CDR3 is built from 15 residues. Per germline, CDR1 KGHSH and CDR2 LQKENI. Trimming left V 4 bases short and J 2 bases short, with 15 bases between. Here the CDR3 DNA reads TGTGCCAGCTCACGGTCCGGGGAATCTACCTACGAGCAGTACTTC. It specifies CASSRSGESTYEQYF.

CDR3 DNA sequence: TGTGCCAGCAGCACGGACAGGTCCGTGGGGTACACCTTC. Translated: CASSTDRSVGYTF. The V gene is TRBV27, the J gene TRBJ1-2, with 7 bases that match TRBD1. Per the germline V gene, CDR1 is MNHEY and CDR2 is SMNVEV (reference sequence). Losses at the gene ends were 6 bases for V and 11 bases for J; bases not matched to a gene: 12. The CDR3 extends over 13 amino acids.